The source of this TCR beta chain is a study of blood T cell repertoires in COVID-19. Study context: The United States, Italy and Spain provided the acute and convalescent COVID-19 samples.

Germline CDR1 SGHTA, CDR2 FQGNSA. This CDR3 contains 13 residues. The V end was cut by 3 bases, the J end by 8 bases, with 11 bases between. Only in-frame clones appear in the TCRdb table, and some are missing; sequencing was by immunoSEQ multiplex PCR. The top ten clones hold around 5.9% of a sample with roughly 120,000 clones, about 74% of them seen once. Sequencing used peripheral blood. The TCR comes from a man aged 65 to 79 with acute or convalescent COVID-19. V and J are TRBV7-2 and TRBJ1-3; D not resolved. The DNA for the CDR3 is TGTGCCAGCAGCTTTACAAGCGTGGACACCATATATTTT. Amino acid sequence: CASSFTSVDTIYF.